A single T cell receptor (beta chain) is shown here with its context. Its antigen is not identified. The entry originates in a study of T cells in Graves' hyperthyroidism and ophthalmopathy. Study-level results: Most clonotypes that expanded in the thyroid above 0.001 also showed up in blood.

TCR beta CDR3 sequences were amplified from RNA transcripts. A set of HTBI primers served as the primers for a first-round RT-PCR of the TCR CDR3. From the multiplex PCR reads, TCRdb called clonotypes with MiXCR, one entry per CDR3 protein. In the table there are hundreds of thousands of distinct CDR3 sequences, about 43% of which are singletons. The CDR3 length is 16 residues. Trimming removed 3 bases from V and 0 bases from J, with 12 bases in between. Per the germline V gene, CDR1 is SGHRS and CDR2 is YFSETQ. Across 18 months, stable Graves' hyperthyroidism was marked by no progression to ophthalmopathy. The hyperthyroidism patients had all been newly diagnosed, and their disease duration was under 2 months. Their ages ranged from 18 to 65 years.

This sequence joins TRBV5-1 and TRBJ1-4, with a weak D call TRBD1 (6 bases). Sequenced material: peripheral blood or thyroid tissue (not recorded which). The TCR sequence derives from a woman under 30 with Graves' hyperthyroidism. CDR3 region: CASSSTGTTTNEKLFF. Written as DNA, the CDR3 is TGCGCCAGCAGCTCCACAGGGACTACAACTAATGAAAAACTGTTTTTT.